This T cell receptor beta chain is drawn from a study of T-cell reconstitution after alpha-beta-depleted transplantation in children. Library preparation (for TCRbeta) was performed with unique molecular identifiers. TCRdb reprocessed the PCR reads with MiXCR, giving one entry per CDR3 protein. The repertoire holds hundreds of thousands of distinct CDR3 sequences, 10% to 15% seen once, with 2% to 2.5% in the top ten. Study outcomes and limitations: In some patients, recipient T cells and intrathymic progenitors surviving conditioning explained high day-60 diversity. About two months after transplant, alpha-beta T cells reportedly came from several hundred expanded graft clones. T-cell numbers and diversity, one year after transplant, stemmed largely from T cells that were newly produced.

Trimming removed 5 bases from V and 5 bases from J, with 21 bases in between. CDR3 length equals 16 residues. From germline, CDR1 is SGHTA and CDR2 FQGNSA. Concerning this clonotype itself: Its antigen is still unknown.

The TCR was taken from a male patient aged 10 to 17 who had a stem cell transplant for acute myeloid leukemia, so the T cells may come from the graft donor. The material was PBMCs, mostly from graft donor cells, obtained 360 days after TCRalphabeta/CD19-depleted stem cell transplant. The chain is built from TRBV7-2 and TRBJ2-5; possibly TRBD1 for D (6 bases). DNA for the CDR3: TGTGCCAGCAGCGTAAGGCCGAGGGGGTACGACGAGACCCAGTACTTC. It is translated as CASSVRPRGYDETQYF.